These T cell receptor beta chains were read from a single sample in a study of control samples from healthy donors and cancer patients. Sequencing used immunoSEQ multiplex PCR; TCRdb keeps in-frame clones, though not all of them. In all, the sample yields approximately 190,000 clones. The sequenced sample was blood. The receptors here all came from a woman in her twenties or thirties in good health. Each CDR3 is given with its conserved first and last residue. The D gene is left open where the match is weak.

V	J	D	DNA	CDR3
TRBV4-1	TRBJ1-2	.	TGCGCCAGCAGCCAAGACAGGGAAGGGTATGGCTACACCTTC	CASSQDREGYGYTF
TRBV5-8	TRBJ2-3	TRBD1	TGTGCCAGCAGCCCGGGACAGGGGGAGACAGATACGCAGTATTTT	CASSPGQGETDTQYF
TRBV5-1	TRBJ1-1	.	TGCGCCAGCAGCTGGCCCCCTGGGCGGAACACTGAAGCTTTCTTT	CASSWPPGRNTEAFF
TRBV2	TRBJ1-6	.	TGTGCAGAGAGAGGGATGGGAAATTCACCCCTCCACTTT	CAERGMGNSPLHF
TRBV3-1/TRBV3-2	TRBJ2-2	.	TGTGCCAGCAGCCAAGGGCAAAGGGGGGAGCTGTTTTTT	CASSQGQRGELFF
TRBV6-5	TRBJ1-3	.	TGTGCCAGCATGCGGGGTCTAGGCCCTGGAAACACCATATATTTT	CASMRGLGPGNTIYF
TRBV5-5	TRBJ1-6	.	TGTGCCAGCAGCCCCGTGGACGGTAGGGGCTATAATTCACCCCTCCACTTT	CASSPVDGRGYNSPLHF
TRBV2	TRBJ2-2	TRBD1	TGTGCCAGCAGTACGGACAGGGCAGTGATAGGCACCGGGGAGCTGTTTTTT	CASSTDRAVIGTGELFF
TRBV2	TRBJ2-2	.	TGTGCCAGCAGTGCCGGACAGTACACCGGGGAGCTGTTTTTT	CASSAGQYTGELFF
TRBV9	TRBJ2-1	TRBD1	TGTGCCAGCAGCGATGGGACAGCCAATGAGCAGTTCTTC	CASSDGTANEQFF
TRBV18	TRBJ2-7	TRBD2	TGTGCCAGCTCACCACAACTAGCGGGGTCCTACGAGCAGTACTTC	CASSPQLAGSYEQYF
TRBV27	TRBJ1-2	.	TGTGCCAGCAGTTTAAGTCGCGGGACTAACTATGGCTACACCTTC	CASSLSRGTNYGYTF
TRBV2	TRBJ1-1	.	TGTGCCAGCACCGGACAGAACACTGAAGCTTTCTTT	CASTGQNTEAFF
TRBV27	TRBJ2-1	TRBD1	TGTGCCAGCCGGGACAGAAGCTACAATGAGCAGTTCTTC	CASRDRSYNEQFF
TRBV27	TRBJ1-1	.	TGTGCCAGCAGTTTTCAGGCCGGGTACACTGAAGCTTTCTTT	CASSFQAGYTEAFF
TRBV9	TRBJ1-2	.	TGTGCCAGCAGTCCCCTGGACACCAACTATGGCTACACCTTC	CASSPLDTNYGYTF
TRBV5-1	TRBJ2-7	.	TGCGCCAGCAGCTTGGTTGGGTTTGGGGACGAGCAGTACTTC	CASSLVGFGDEQYF
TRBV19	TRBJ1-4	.	TGTGCCAGTAGTCCGGGACCGGTTAATGAAAAACTGTTTTTT	CASSPGPVNEKLFF
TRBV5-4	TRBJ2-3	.	TGTGCCAGCAGCTTCCGCGAAGATACGCAGTATTTT	CASSFREDTQYF
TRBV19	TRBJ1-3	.	TGTGCCAGTAGTATATTTCTCCAGAGGTCCGGAAACACCATATATTTT	CASSIFLQRSGNTIYF
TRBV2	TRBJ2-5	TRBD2	TGTGCCAGCAAGACTAGCGGGGGTGAGACCCAGTACTTC	CASKTSGGETQYF
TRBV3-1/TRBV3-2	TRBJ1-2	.	TGTGCCAGCAGCCAAGATCGGGATAACTATGGCTACACCTTC	CASSQDRDNYGYTF
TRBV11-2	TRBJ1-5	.	TGTGCCAGCAGCTTTAGGGGTAACCAGCCCCAGCATTTT	CASSFRGNQPQHF
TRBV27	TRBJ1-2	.	TGTGCCAGCAGTTTAGGTCCCAGTAATGGCTACACCTTC	CASSLGPSNGYTF
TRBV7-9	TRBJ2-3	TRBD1	TGTGCCAGCAAGGAAAGGGGGCGCCCAGATACGCAGTATTTT	CASKERGRPDTQYF
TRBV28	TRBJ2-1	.	TGTGCCAGCAGTTCCGTGTCGTCTGAGCAGTTCTTC	CASSSVSSEQFF
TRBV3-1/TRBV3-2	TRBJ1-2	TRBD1	TGTGCCAGCAGCCCCTGGACAGGGAACGGCTACACCTTC	CASSPWTGNGYTF
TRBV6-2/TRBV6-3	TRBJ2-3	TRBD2	TGTGCCAGCAGTCCCTCTAGCGGGGCTGTCACAGATACGCAGTATTTT	CASSPSSGAVTDTQYF
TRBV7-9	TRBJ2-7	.	TGTGCCAGCAGCTTAGGGCAGGGGCACAACGAGCAGTACTTC	CASSLGQGHNEQYF
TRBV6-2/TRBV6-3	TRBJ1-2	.	TGTGCCAGCAGTTACTCACCGGACGGAGCTAACTATGGCTACACCTTC	CASSYSPDGANYGYTF
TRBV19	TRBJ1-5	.	TGTGCCAGTGCGGTTCAGGAGTTTAGCAATCAGCCCCAGCATTTT	CASAVQEFSNQPQHF
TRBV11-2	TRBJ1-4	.	TGTGCCAGCAGTTCAGGGAATAGCGGCGAAAAACTGTTTTTT	CASSSGNSGEKLFF
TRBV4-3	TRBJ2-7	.	TGCGCCAGCAGCCAAGATGAGGGGGGGCCCTACGAGCAGTACTTC	CASSQDEGGPYEQYF
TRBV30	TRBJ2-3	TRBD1	TGTGCCTGGGGACAGGGGGGATCAGATACGCAGTATTTT	CAWGQGGSDTQYF
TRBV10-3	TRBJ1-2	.	TGTGCCATCAGTGAAACCGAAGGCCCGCTGGAAGGCTACACCTTC	CAISETEGPLEGYTF
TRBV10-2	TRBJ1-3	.	TGCGCCAGCAGCGAGACAGGAGCGGGAGGAAACACCATATATTTT	CASSETGAGGNTIYF
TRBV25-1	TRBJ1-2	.	TGTGCCAGCAGTGATTCGGGGAGATATGGCTACACCTTC	CASSDSGRYGYTF
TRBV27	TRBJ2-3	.	TGTGCCAGCAGTTCCCTGGGGGCTCCAACAGATACGCAGTATTTT	CASSSLGAPTDTQYF
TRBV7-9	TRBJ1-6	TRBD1	TGTGCCAGCAGTCCCACCGGAGGGGGCATTCATTCACCCCTCCACTTT	CASSPTGGGIHSPLHF
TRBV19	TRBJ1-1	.	TGTGCCAGTAGTATAGAGGGGTACATGAACACTGAAGCTTTCTTT	CASSIEGYMNTEAFF
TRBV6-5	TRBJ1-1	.	TGTGCCAGCAGCCGACAGGTGAACACTGAAGCTTTCTTT	CASSRQVNTEAFF